These 5 T cell receptor beta chains came from one sample sequenced in a study of blood T cell repertoires in COVID-19. The method was immunoSEQ multiplex PCR; TCRdb's version includes in-frame clones alone and lacks a portion of them. The repertoire holds about 120,000 clones, nearly 90% seen once, with roughly 4% in the top ten. The sample taken for sequencing was peripheral blood. These receptors originate from a woman between 55 and 75 years old with COVID-19, enrolled during active disease.

This clone was recorded once. The chain couples TRBV5-6 to TRBJ2-7; 7 nucleotides agree with TRBD1. The CDR3 consists of 13 residues. Germline-derived CDR1 and CDR2 are SGHDT and YYEEEE. V shed 2 bases and J 3 bases; nucleotides not matched to a gene: 2. CDR3 coding DNA: TGTGCCAGCAGCTTCGACAGGGACTACGAGCAGTACTTC. Protein product: CASSFDRDYEQYF.

V and J are TRBV24-1 and TRBJ1-2; TRBD1 is a possible D gene (5 bases). The CDR3 runs 13 residues. The germline CDR1 and CDR2 sequences are KGHDR and SFDVKD. V lost 2 bases, J lost 8 bases, and 11 bases lay in between. The CDR3 sequence: CATSDSGGRGYTF. CDR3 bases: TGTGCCACCAGTGATTCCGGGGGTCGCGGCTACACCTTC.

The gene calls are TRBV6-5 and TRBJ1-2; TRBD1 agrees at 8 bases. Trimming cost V 4 bases and J 4 bases; bases outside gene matches: 2. Germline V CDR1 and CDR2: MNHEY, SVGAGI. This CDR3 spans 13 amino acids. CDR3: CASSWTGSYGYTF. The CDR3 DNA follows: TGTGCCAGCAGTTGGACAGGGAGCTATGGCTACACCTTC.

The V and J genes are TRBV2 and TRBJ1-2; 12 bases match TRBD1. This CDR3 spans 15 amino acids. The germline CDR1 and CDR2 sequences are SNHLY and FYNNEI. Trimming cost V 8 bases and J 2 bases; bases outside gene matches: 6. CDR3 in DNA: TGTGCCAGCGGTAGGGACAGGGGGCTAAACTATGGCTACACCTTC. Its protein product is CASGRDRGLNYGYTF.

The chain is built from TRBV5-8 and TRBJ2-7; D may be TRBD2 (5 bases). Germline V CDR1 and CDR2: SGHTS, YDEGEE. CDR3 length equals 15 residues. Trimming took off 3 bases at V and 4 bases at J, with 17 bases between the two ends. CDR3 nucleotides: TGTGCCAGCAGCTCCCGAGAGAGGGTACGGTACGAGCAGTACTTC. Translation: CASSSRERVRYEQYF. The entire variable domain, with the rest obtained from reference TRBV5-8 and TRBJ2-7, is as follows: EAGVTQSPTHLIKTRGQQATLRCSPISGHTSVYWYQQALGLGLQFLLWYDEGEERNRGNFPPRFSGRQFPNYSSELNVNALELEDSALYLCASSSRERVRYEQYFGPGTRLTVT.